These 30 T cell receptor beta chains were all obtained from the same sample, sequenced in a study of T-cell memory formation after mild COVID-19. TCRdb ran MiXCR on the 5' RACE reads and lists one entry per CDR3 protein. This table holds some 150,000 distinct CDR3 sequences, about 19% found once. Sample: PBMCs or a T cell subset sorted from them (not recorded which). The source is an adult woman who had mild COVID-19 (a few samples of this study predate the infection). Cell type and time point are not known.

This clonotype was counted a single time. The gene calls are TRBV24-1 and TRBJ2-3; possibly TRBD2 for D (6 bases). Germline CDR1 and CDR2: KGHDR and SFDVKD. V was shortened by 6 bases and J by 0 bases, with 15 bases between the two germline ends. The CDR3 consists of 16 residues. Here the CDR3 reads CATSKGGGTSTDTQYF. The CDR3 DNA sequence: TGTGCCACCAGTAAGGGTGGCGGGACTAGCACAGATACGCAGTATTTT.

The chain carries TRBV9 and TRBJ2-1, with a possible D match to TRBD2 (7 bases). Trimming pared 3 bases from V and 4 bases from J, leaving 14 bases between. Per the germline V gene, CDR1 is SGDLS and CDR2 is YYNGEE. The CDR3 consists of 15 residues. DNA for the CDR3: TGTGCCAGCAGCGGGGGGGCTAGCGGATACAATGAGCAGTTCTTC. It is translated as CASSGGASGYNEQFF.

This clonotype was seen a few times. V is TRBV20-1 and J is TRBJ2-6; 7 bases match TRBD1. Germline V CDR1 and CDR2: DFQATT, SNEGSKA (reference sequence). V lost 6 bases, J lost 0 bases, and 5 bases stayed unmatched. The CDR3 runs to 15 residues. DNA of the CDR3: TGCAGTGCCCGGGACAGCCTCTCTGGGGCCAACGTCCTGACTTTC. It yields the protein CSARDSLSGANVLTF.

This clonotype has more than one count but fewer than ten. The chain employs TRBV5-1 and TRBJ2-1, with TRBD2 identical over 7 bases. The CDR3 has 16 residues. Germline CDR1 SGHRS, CDR2 YFSETQ. V dropped 6 bases and J dropped 5; count of bases not matched to a gene: 14. CDR3 protein: CASTPFLAGQNNEQFF. The CDR3 DNA follows: TGCGCCAGCACCCCGTTCTTAGCGGGCCAGAACAATGAGCAGTTCTTC. The full variable domain, rest sourced from reference TRBV5-1 and TRBJ2-1, is KAGVTQTPRYLIKTRGQQVTLSCSPISGHRSVSWYQQTPGQGLQFLFEYFSETQRNKGNFPGRFSGRQFSNSRSEMNVSTLELGDSALYLCASTPFLAGQNNEQFFGPGTRLTVL.

This clonotype was seen a handful of times. The chain combines TRBV20-1 with TRBJ2-2, with 8 bases that match TRBD2. CDR1 and CDR2 from the germline V gene are DFQATT and SNEGSKA (reference sequence). The CDR3 covers 15 residues. V lost 2 bases, J lost 1 base, and 3 bases stayed unmatched. The CDR3 nucleotides read TGCAGTGCTAGAAGTAGCGGGATGAACACCGGGGAGCTGTTTTTT. Its translation: CSARSSGMNTGELFF.

This clonotype was counted between two and nine times. The V and J genes are TRBV6-2 or TRBV6-3 and TRBJ2-1; 11 bases map to TRBD2. This CDR3 is 15 amino acids long. V shed 7 bases, J shed 5 bases, and the junction held 7 bases outside the gene matches. Germline V gene sequence: CDR1 MNHEY, CDR2 SVGEGT. CDR3 in amino acids: CASILTSGKDNEQFF. DNA for the CDR3: TGTGCCAGCATTCTGACTAGCGGGAAAGACAATGAGCAGTTCTTC.

The rearrangement uses TRBV25-1 and TRBJ2-5, with D possibly TRBD2 on 5 matching bases. The CDR3 has 15 residues. Germline CDR1 is MGHDK and CDR2 is SYGVNS. Between the trimmed V and J ends, which lost 8 bases and 0 bases, there was a span of 16 bases. The CDR3 sequence is CASEALAGHQETQYF. DNA of the CDR3: TGTGCCAGCGAAGCCCTAGCCGGGCACCAAGAGACCCAGTACTTC.

This chain joins TRBV3-1 and TRBJ1-2; D not resolved. V lost 0 bases, J lost 7 bases, and 12 bases lay in between. CDR1 is LGHDT, CDR2 YNNKEL, per germline (reference sequence). This CDR3 is built from 14 residues. The CDR3 protein is CASSQEVRAVGYTF. CDR3 coding DNA: TGTGCCAGCAGCCAAGAGGTGCGGGCGGTTGGCTACACCTTC.

This clonotype has a handful of counts. The V and J genes are TRBV15 and TRBJ1-2; D call uncertain. The CDR3 has 12 residues. V was trimmed by 5 bases and J by 0 bases, leaving 4 bases between them. Germline values: CDR1 LNHNV, CDR2 YYDKDF (reference sequence). The CDR3 region is CATSRANYGYTF. CDR3 coding DNA: TGTGCCACCAGCCGCGCTAACTATGGCTACACCTTC.

The chain is built from TRBV7-2 and TRBJ2-3; D is perhaps TRBD2 (6 bases). The CDR3 has 14 amino acids. V was cut by 5 bases and J by 4 bases, with 13 bases left in between. CDR1 SGHTA and CDR2 FQGNSA come from the germline V gene. CDR3 DNA sequence: TGTGCCAGCAGCCTCGGGGGAAGGGCAGATACGCAGTATTTT. Translating it yields CASSLGGRADTQYF.

This chain connects TRBV6-1 to TRBJ1-6; D remains ambiguous. The CDR3 loop spans 16 amino acids. The germline V gene encodes CDR1 MNHNS and CDR2 SASEGT. Trimming took 6 bases from V and 7 from J, leaving 19 bases between them. CDR3 amino acids: CASRAPEGQPNSPLHF. The CDR3 region has the DNA TGTGCCAGCAGAGCACCAGAGGGTCAGCCAAATTCACCCCTCCACTTT.

This sequence joins TRBV7-9 and TRBJ1-6, with 8 nucleotides matching TRBD1. V gave up 5 bases and J gave up 10 bases; unmatched junction bases: 7. The CDR3 has 14 amino acids. CDR1 and CDR2 from the germline V gene are SEHNR and FQNEAQ (reference sequence). CDR3 residues: CASSRRDRGSPLHF. The CDR3 DNA follows: TGTGCCAGCAGCCGCCGTGACAGGGGATCACCCCTCCACTTT.

This clonotype was detected a few times. The V gene is TRBV4-1, the J gene TRBJ1-3; no definite D call. V gave up 4 bases and J gave up 0 bases, with 13 bases separating them. The CDR3 has 16 amino acids. From germline, CDR1 is MGHRA and CDR2 YSYEKL. DNA for the CDR3: TGCGCCAGCAGCCGTCTAAGTGGCCGCTCTGGAAACACCATATATTTT. This gives the protein CASSRLSGRSGNTIYF.

This clonotype was observed a few times. J is TRBJ2-7 and V is TRBV21-1; TRBD1, as called in the table, went unchecked against the DNA. TRBV21-1 is a listed pseudogene. The CDR3 spans 13 residues. CDR3: CASSPRDRDEQYF. As DNA, the CDR3 is TGTGCCAGCAGCCCCCGGGACAGGGACGAGCAGTACTTC.

Regarding this clonotype: This may be a read error, as it is one base from a much larger clone. J is TRBJ2-7 and V is TRBV7-9, with no clear D. Germline V lookup: CDR1 SEHNR, CDR2 FQNEAQ (reference sequence). The CDR3 length is 13 residues. The V gene lost 2 bases and the J gene lost 1 base, with 6 bases spanning the gap. CDR3 amino acids: CASSLPVSYEQYF. The CDR3 DNA reads as TGTGCCAGCAGCTTACCGGTTTCCTACGAGCAGTACTTC.

V usage is TRBV4-1 and J usage is TRBJ2-1; D tentatively reads TRBD1 or TRBD2 (6 bases each). Germline CDR1 is MGHRA and CDR2 is YSYEKL. There are 15 residues in the CDR3. With 3 bases removed from V and 11 bases from J, the gap between germline ends came to 20 bases. The CDR3 DNA reads as TGCGCCAGCAGCCAGGCCCCCTGGACAGCGGGTCAGCAGTTCTTC. Protein sequence: CASSQAPWTAGQQFF.

The chain links TRBV7-2 to TRBJ2-7, with a weak D call TRBD2 (5 bases). Trimming stripped 3 bases from V and 0 bases from J, with 12 bases between. Looked up from germline, CDR1 is SGHTA and CDR2 is FQGNSA. The length of the CDR3 is 15 residues. This chain's CDR3 is CASSFGESSSYEQYF. CDR3 in DNA: TGTGCCAGCAGCTTTGGGGAGTCAAGCTCCTACGAGCAGTACTTC.

This sequence joins TRBV20-1 and TRBJ2-3; the D gene is possibly TRBD1 (5 bases). V lost 1 base, J lost 5 bases, and 10 bases lay in between. Germline CDR1 and CDR2: DFQATT and SNEGSKA (reference sequence). The CDR3 has 13 amino acids. CDR3 nucleotides: TGCAGTGCTAGAGGCCAGGGTATAGATACGCAGTATTTT. It encodes CSARGQGIDTQYF.

The chain employs TRBV18 and TRBJ2-1; 7 bases fit TRBD1. The CDR3 spans 14 residues. Trimming at V came to 6 bases and at J to 3 bases, leaving 5 bases not matched to a gene. Per germline, CDR1 KGHSH and CDR2 LQKENI. CDR3 sequence: CASSDRQGYNEQFF. The CDR3 nucleotides read TGTGCCAGCTCTGACCGACAGGGCTACAATGAGCAGTTCTTC.

This clonotype was counted only a few times. V is TRBV5-1 and J is TRBJ1-6, with a tentative D call TRBD1 (5 bases). The length of the CDR3 is 14 residues. CDR1 and CDR2 (germline): SGHRS, YFSETQ. Trimming removed 0 bases at V and 11 bases at J, with 12 bases between. The CDR3 nucleotides are TGCGCCAGCAGCTTGGGCAGGGTTTTGACACCCCTCCACTTT. Its protein product is CASSLGRVLTPLHF.

The V and J genes are TRBV7-8 and TRBJ2-1, with 7 bases matching TRBD2. With 1 base clipped from V and 9 bases from J, the junction kept 9 bases outside the gene matches. Looked up from germline, CDR1 is SGHVS and CDR2 is FQNEAQ. The CDR3 is made up of 15 amino acids. CDR3 DNA: TGTGCCAGCAGCTTAGTTGGGGCAGGGAGGGCTGAGCAGTTCTTC. Protein sequence: CASSLVGAGRAEQFF.

This clonotype occurred a few times. Here the CDR3 reads CASSLARGQGNYEQYF. CDR3 coding DNA: TGCGCCAGCAGCTTGGCCCGTGGGCAGGGAAACTACGAGCAGTACTTC. The gene calls are TRBV5-1 and TRBJ2-7; perhaps TRBD1 as D (5 bases). The CDR3 has 16 residues. Between the trimmed V and J ends, which lost 0 bases and 3 bases, there was a span of 16 bases. The germline V gene encodes CDR1 SGHRS and CDR2 YFSETQ. The variable domain in full, completed from reference TRBV5-1 and TRBJ2-7, reads KAGVTQTPRYLIKTRGQQVTLSCSPISGHRSVSWYQQTPGQGLQFLFEYFSETQRNKGNFPGRFSGRQFSNSRSEMNVSTLELGDSALYLCASSLARGQGNYEQYFGPGTRLTVT.

The chain combines TRBV20-1 with TRBJ1-5; no firm D call. The germline CDR1 and CDR2 sequences are DFQATT and SNEGSKA (reference sequence). CDR3 size: 15 residues. Trimming cost V 3 bases and J 0 bases, with 12 bases left between them. DNA of the CDR3: TGCAGTGCTAGTTCCAGCGCTCATAGCAATCAGCCCCAGCATTTT. Its protein product is CSASSSAHSNQPQHF.

This rearrangement joins TRBV6-5 to TRBJ2-2; D gene uncertain. Germline CDR1 and CDR2: MNHEY and SVGAGI. This CDR3 contains 14 residues. V was clipped by 5 bases and J by 3 bases, with 10 bases between them. Here the CDR3 reads CASSQRRDTGELFF. The CDR3 DNA sequence: TGTGCCAGCAGTCAGCGTCGGGACACCGGGGAGCTGTTTTTT.

This clonotype was detected only a few times. The chain recombines TRBV11-2 with TRBJ2-2, with D hard to call. This CDR3 spans 15 amino acids. Germline V lookup: CDR1 SGHAT, CDR2 FQNNGV. V dropped 5 bases and J dropped 0 bases, with 10 bases sitting between them. The CDR3 here is CASSRTQTNTGELFF. The CDR3 nucleotides read TGTGCCAGCAGCCGGACGCAGACGAACACCGGGGAGCTGTTTTTT. Full variable domain (remainder filled in from reference TRBV11-2 and TRBJ2-2): EAGVAQSPRYKIIEKRQSVAFWCNPISGHATLYWYQQILGQGPKLLIQFQNNGVVDDSQLPKDRFSAERLKGVDSTLKIQPAKLEDSAVYLCASSRTQTNTGELFFGEGSRLTVL.

The chain recombines TRBV6-2 or TRBV6-3 with TRBJ1-2; D unresolved. The CDR3 has 12 residues. V was pared by 7 bases and J by 4 bases, with 10 bases between. Germline V gene data show CDR1 as MNHEY and CDR2 as SVGEGT. CDR3 residues: CASTNRPYGYTF. The CDR3 coding sequence is TGTGCCAGCACAAACCGTCCCTATGGCTACACCTTC.

V is TRBV6-5 and J is TRBJ2-1; 13 bases agree with TRBD2. In germline, CDR1 is MNHEY, CDR2 SVGAGI. The CDR3 length is 15 residues. V lost 5 bases to trimming and J lost 8 bases; unmatched junction nucleotides: 6. The CDR3 DNA reads TGTGCCAGCAGTGCCCCGGGACTAGCGGGATATGAGCAGTTCTTC. It translates to CASSAPGLAGYEQFF.

The chain employs TRBV27 and TRBJ2-5; no reliable D call. The germline V and J ends were trimmed by 6 bases and 5 bases, with 10 bases remaining between them. Germline V lookup: CDR1 MNHEY, CDR2 SMNVEV (reference sequence). The CDR3 length is 12 residues. This CDR3 reads CASRGLEETQYF. CDR3 coding DNA: TGTGCCAGCAGAGGGCTGGAGGAGACCCAGTACTTC.

J is TRBJ2-5 and V is TRBV4-2; TRBD2 agrees at 11 bases. V was pared by 4 bases and J by 1 base, with 8 bases of the junction left unmatched. The germline CDR1 and CDR2 sequences are LGHNA and YNFKEQ. The CDR3 is 17 amino acids. In DNA, the CDR3 is TGTGCCAGCAGCCTCGTGAAGACTAGCGGGGCCCAAGAGACCCAGTACTTC. Its translation is CASSLVKTSGAQETQYF.

The V and J genes are TRBV4-2 and TRBJ2-1; D possibly matches TRBD1 or TRBD2 (5 bases each). The CDR3 covers 14 residues. With 0 bases removed from V and 7 bases from J, the gap between germline ends came to 10 bases. Germline CDR1 reads LGHNA; CDR2 reads YNFKEQ. The CDR3 loop reads CASSQEGERNEQFF. CDR3 bases: TGTGCCAGCAGCCAAGAAGGGGAGCGAAATGAGCAGTTCTTC.